This TCR beta chain appears in the sequencing data of a study of siplizumab effects on memory and regulatory T cells. The V end lost 6 bases, the J end lost 0 bases, and 9 bases lay between the germline ends. Per the germline V gene, CDR1 is MNHNS and CDR2 is SASEGT. The CDR3 length is 15 residues. About this clone itself: Its antigen remains unidentified.

Overall study findings and caveats: Major contributors to the alloresponse seemed to be naive T cells, which also appeared more diverse than memory cells.

The repertoire was sequenced with immunoSEQ multiplex PCR; TCRdb's copy has only in-frame clones and lacks some. The sample shows about 7,400 clones, roughly 65% of them seen only once. The receptor comes from a human donor in good health. The chain uses TRBV6-1 and TRBJ2-6, with a tentative D call TRBD1 (6 bases). Sequencing used effector memory CD8+ T cells sorted from blood. Subset here: unstimulated CD8+ effector memory T cells. CDR3 amino acids: CASSADSSGANVLTF. For the CDR3, the DNA is TGTGCCAGCAGCGCGGACAGCTCTGGGGCCAACGTCCTGACTTTC.